The T cell receptor beta chain described here comes from a study of CD8+CD57+ T cells in acquired aplastic anemia. Notes on the study in general: Researchers report that fewer than 35 CD8+ CDR3 sequences appeared in both patients and controls. For CD8+ Simpson's diversity, patients and controls showed no significant difference.

With regard to this clonotype: Its target is unknown.

Genomic DNA acted as the template from which TCR beta VDJ combination and CDR3 sequence profiling were carried out. TCRdb independently ran MiXCR on the reads; one entry per CDR3 protein. Here the sample spans 450,000 to 600,000 distinct CDR3 sequences, less than 35% being singletons. The V segment lost 5 bases and the J segment 0 bases; nucleotides outside the gene matches: 10. The CDR3 runs to 16 residues. Germline assignment: CDR1 DFQATT and CDR2 SNEGSKA (reference sequence). The authors sequenced patients whose flow cytometry had shown CD8+CD57+ cell expansion. The sample consisted of sorted CD4+, CD8+, or CD8+CD57+ T cells (not recorded which) from PBMCs. The V and J genes are TRBV20-1 and TRBJ2-5, with 9 positions matching TRBD2. The sequence was collected from a human donor with aplastic anemia. This CDR3 is CSAGGLAGWYQETQYF. Written as DNA, the CDR3 is TGCAGTGCTGGGGGGCTAGCGGGATGGTACCAAGAGACCCAGTACTTC.